The 29 T cell receptor beta chains below all came from one sample that was sequenced in a study of blood T cell repertoires in COVID-19 (dated by TCRdb to the early 2020s). Library preparation was by the immunoSEQ multiplex PCR assay. TCRdb limited this immuneACCESS table to in-frame rearrangements with V and J called. A share of clones is missing; checked studies link under half to unresolved V genes, and the rest is unexplained. In all, the sample holds under 55,000 clones, and approximately 80% of those were seen once. The ten largest make up about 2.4% of the sample. The sequencing input was peripheral blood. The receptors stem from a man in his forties or fifties with acute or convalescent COVID-19.

The genes are TRBV4-1 and TRBJ2-7; 8 nucleotides align to TRBD2. CDR3 length: 17 amino acids. Trimming cost V 2 bases and J 1 base; bases outside gene matches: 10. Looked up from germline, CDR1 is MGHRA and CDR2 is YSYEKL. CDR3 sequence: CASSQLAVAGLSYEQYF. The CDR3, as DNA: TGCGCCAGCAGCCAATTAGCAGTAGCGGGACTTTCCTACGAGCAGTACTTC.

The chain uses TRBV5-4 and TRBJ2-7; 11 bases match TRBD2. The CDR3 contains 13 residues. V was clipped by 3 bases and J by 6 bases; unmatched bases: 2. CDR1 and CDR2 (germline): SGHNT, YYREEE (reference sequence). The CDR3 loop reads CASSSGTSGEQYF. The CDR3 region has the DNA TGTGCCAGCAGCTCGGGGACTAGCGGCGAGCAGTACTTC.

V and J are TRBV10-3 and TRBJ2-5, with D perhaps matching TRBD1 (6 bases). Trimming stripped 3 bases from V and 7 bases from J, with 12 bases between. CDR1 is ENHRY and CDR2 is SYGVKD in the germline V gene. CDR3 length equals 13 residues. The CDR3: CAISEDRKGTQYF. The CDR3 nucleotides read TGTGCCATCAGTGAAGACAGGAAGGGGACCCAGTACTTC.

The chain employs TRBV12-3 or TRBV12-4 and TRBJ2-1, with a tentative D call TRBD2 (5 bases). The CDR3 is 13 residues long. V was clipped by 5 bases and J by 8 bases, with 13 bases between them. CDR3 amino acids: CASSPGVGDEQFF. The DNA of the CDR3 is TGTGCCAGCAGTCCCGGGGTGGGCGATGAGCAGTTCTTC.

The chain couples TRBV2 to TRBJ2-7, with 7 positions matching TRBD1. The CDR3 extends over 15 amino acids. Germline V gene data show CDR1 as SNHLY and CDR2 as FYNNEI. V dropped 5 bases and J dropped 3; count of bases not matched to a gene: 10. The CDR3 DNA reads TGTGCCAGCAGTCTTCAGACAGGGACGGGCTACGAGCAGTACTTC. As protein: CASSLQTGTGYEQYF.

The J gene is TRBJ1-5, the V gene TRBV19; tentative D call: TRBD1 (5 bases). Deletions cut 5 bases from V and 0 bases from J, with 26 bases between. The CDR3 is 20 amino acids. Germline V gives CDR1 LNHDA, CDR2 SQIVND (reference sequence). CDR3 bases: TGTGCCAGTAGTGCCCTCGGTTGGGGGGATACCCCTTATAGCAATCAGCCCCAGCATTTT. It specifies CASSALGWGDTPYSNQPQHF.

The chain combines TRBV7-9 with TRBJ1-3; TRBD1 matches at 9 bases. The CDR3 runs 17 residues. Germline loops: CDR1 SEHNR, CDR2 FQNEAQ (reference sequence). Trimming cost V 3 bases and J 0 bases; bases outside gene matches: 6. In nucleotides, the CDR3 is TGTGCCAGCAGCTTCCGGACAGGGGCAATCTCTGGAAACACCATATATTTT. Translated, it gives CASSFRTGAISGNTIYF. The whole variable domain, remainder taken from reference TRBV7-9 and TRBJ1-3, is DTGVSQNPRHKITKRGQNVTFRCDPISEHNRLYWYRQTLGQGPEFLTYFQNEAQLEKSRLLSDRFSAERPKGSFSTLEIQRTEQGDSAMYLCASSFRTGAISGNTIYFGEGSWLTVV.

This chain connects TRBV19 to TRBJ2-6; possibly TRBD2 for D (6 bases). This CDR3 is built from 14 residues. Per the germline V gene, CDR1 is LNHDA and CDR2 is SQIVND (reference sequence). Between the trimmed V and J ends, which lost 5 bases and 4 bases, there was a span of 9 bases. This CDR3 reads CASSAGRGANVLTF. The DNA for the CDR3 is TGTGCCAGTAGTGCGGGGCGAGGGGCCAACGTCCTGACTTTC.

The chain carries TRBV29-1 and TRBJ1-5; no definite D call. The germline V gene has CDR1 SQVTM and CDR2 ANQGSEA. This CDR3 spans 13 amino acids. V lost 4 bases and J lost 3, with 10 bases in between. CDR3 bases: TGCAGCGTTGGGATGACTTACAATCAGCCCCAGCATTTT. The encoded protein is CSVGMTYNQPQHF. The complete variable domain, with remaining parts taken from reference TRBV29-1 and TRBJ1-5, reads SAVISQKPSRDICQRGTSLTIQCQVDSQVTMMFWYRQQPGQSLTLIATANQGSEATYESGFVIDKFPISRPNLTFSTLTVSNMSPEDSSIYLCSVGMTYNQPQHFGDGTRLSIL.

A single count supports this clone. V is TRBV10-1 and J is TRBJ2-3, with 9 bases that match TRBD1. Germline lookup yields CDR1 WNHNN and CDR2 SYGVQD (reference sequence). Trimming cost V 5 bases and J 4 bases; bases outside gene matches: 16. This CDR3 has 18 residues. CDR3 nucleotides: TGCGCCAGCAGTCCGGGACAGGGAACACTGTATCTTTCAGATACGCAGTATTTT. Protein: CASSPGQGTLYLSDTQYF.

V and J are TRBV27 and TRBJ2-7, with TRBD1 matching 8 bases. This CDR3 region has 14 residues. After removal of 2 bases from V and 1 base from J, the junction contained 1 base not matched to a gene. Germline-derived CDR1 and CDR2 are MNHEY and SMNVEV (reference sequence). CDR3 region: CASSLGTGSYEQYF. DNA of the CDR3: TGTGCCAGCAGTTTAGGGACAGGTTCCTACGAGCAGTACTTC.

The V gene is TRBV7-6, the J gene TRBJ2-5, with 16 bases lining up with TRBD2. The V segment lost 0 bases and the J segment 4 bases; nucleotides outside the gene matches: 8. CDR3 length equals 19 residues. Germline lookup yields CDR1 SGHVS and CDR2 FNYEAQ. In nucleotides, the CDR3 is TGTGCCAGCAGCTTAGCGGGACTAGCGGGAGGGCCTTTAGGAGAGACCCAGTACTTC. Its translation is CASSLAGLAGGPLGETQYF.

This clone showed up just once. The chain links TRBV2 to TRBJ1-6; possibly TRBD1 for D (6 bases). The CDR3 loop spans 14 amino acids. Germline-derived CDR1 and CDR2 are SNHLY and FYNNEI. V was shortened by 2 bases and J by 9 bases, with 11 bases between the two germline ends. The CDR3, as DNA: TGTGCCAGCAGTGAATACAGGGCCCGTTCACCCCTCCACTTT. This codes for CASSEYRARSPLHF.

The V and J genes are TRBV28 and TRBJ1-5, with D possibly being TRBD1 (6 bases). Germline lookup yields CDR1 MDHEN and CDR2 SYDVKM. CDR3 length: 18 residues. Trimming cost V 4 bases and J 3 bases, with 22 bases left between them. In DNA form, the CDR3 reads TGTGCCAGCAGTTCCCCCCGGTCAGGGGACACTAACAATCAGCCCCAGCATTTT. Residues: CASSSPRSGDTNNQPQHF.

The chain joins TRBV6-5 to TRBJ2-3; TRBD2 might be the D (5 bases). The V end lost 8 bases, the J end lost 1 base, and 7 bases lay between the germline ends. Germline CDR1 reads MNHEY; CDR2 reads SVGAGI. This CDR3 is built from 12 residues. DNA of the CDR3: TGTGCCAGCTCGCGGGGCACAGATACGCAGTATTTT. Translated: CASSRGTDTQYF.

CDR3 bases: TGTGCCAGCAGTCGACAGGGGTTTTCTGGCTACACCTTC. As protein: CASSRQGFSGYTF. The chain carries TRBV7-8 and TRBJ1-2; TRBD1 agrees at 8 bases. CDR3 length: 13 amino acids. The trim removed 6 bases at V and 7 bases at J, leaving 7 bases unmatched. Germline-derived CDR1 and CDR2 are SGHVS and FQNEAQ. Filled out from reference TRBV7-8 and TRBJ1-2, the complete variable domain reads GAGVSQSPRYKVAKRGQDVALRCDPISGHVSLFWYQQALGQGPEFLTYFQNEAQLDKSGLPSDRFFAERPEGSVSTLKIQRTQQEDSAVYLCASSRQGFSGYTFGSGTRLTVV.

The V and J genes are TRBV5-8 and TRBJ2-3; D unclear. This CDR3 region has 12 residues. Germline assignment: CDR1 SGHTS and CDR2 YDEGEE. V was shortened by 0 bases and J by 7 bases, with 6 bases between the two germline ends. Here the CDR3 reads CASSLGVNTQYF. Here the CDR3 DNA reads TGTGCCAGCAGCTTGGGTGTCAATACGCAGTATTTT.

This clone was recorded only once. This chain connects TRBV6-5 to TRBJ1-5; D gene ambiguous. This CDR3 spans 16 amino acids. The germline CDR1 and CDR2 sequences are MNHEY and SVGAGI. V dropped 0 bases and J dropped 10 bases, with 19 bases sitting between them. The CDR3 sequence is CASSYSAASPEFPQHF. The CDR3 coding sequence is TGTGCCAGCAGTTACTCCGCGGCGAGCCCCGAATTTCCCCAGCATTTT.

As concerns this clone: Germline and junction disagree at one end, which may indicate a read error. CDR3: CASTQVESGEKLFF. CDR3 DNA: TGCGCCAGCACCCAAGTTGAGAGCGGTGAAAAACTGTTTTTT. This rearrangement joins TRBV4-1 to TRBJ1-4; the D is unclear. The CDR3 length is 14 residues. Per the germline V gene, CDR1 is MGHRA and CDR2 is YSYEKL.

V usage is TRBV7-2 and J usage is TRBJ2-1; 12 bases fit TRBD2. Trimming cost V 3 bases and J 14 bases; bases outside gene matches: 5. CDR1 is SGHTA, CDR2 FQGNSA, per germline. This CDR3 spans 13 amino acids. Here the CDR3 DNA reads TGTGCCAGCAGCTTGACTAGCGGGGGCGGGAAGTTCTTC. Its protein is CASSLTSGGGKFF.

The gene calls are TRBV4-1 and TRBJ1-3; 7 positions agree with TRBD1. V lost 2 bases to trimming and J lost 0 bases; unmatched junction nucleotides: 13. CDR1 MGHRA and CDR2 YSYEKL come from the germline V gene. CDR3 size: 19 residues. CDR3 loop: CASSQIGTARLSSGNTIYF. The CDR3, as DNA: TGCGCCAGCAGCCAAATAGGGACAGCTCGACTCAGCTCTGGAAACACCATATATTTT.

The chain carries TRBV18 and TRBJ2-7; TRBD2 matches at 7 bases. Trimming at V came to 1 base and at J to 6 bases, leaving 3 bases not matched to a gene. The CDR3 totals 13 residues. CDR1 is KGHSH and CDR2 is LQKENI in the germline V gene. CDR3 sequence reads: CASSPREGGEQYF. Here the CDR3 DNA reads TGTGCCAGCTCACCACGGGAGGGTGGCGAGCAGTACTTC. Filled out from reference TRBV18 and TRBJ2-7, the complete variable domain reads NAGVMQNPRHLVRRRGQEARLRCSPMKGHSHVYWYRQLPEEGLKFMVYLQKENIIDESGMPKERFSAEFPKEGPSILRIQQVVRGDSAAYFCASSPREGGEQYFGPGTRLTVT.

CDR3 amino acids: CASSQDLGPESGYTF. The CDR3 coding sequence is TGTGCCAGCAGCCAAGATTTGGGGCCTGAGAGTGGCTACACCTTC. V and J are TRBV3-1 (or the pseudogene TRBV3-2) and TRBJ1-2; a weak D match, TRBD1 (5 bases). CDR1 and CDR2 (germline): LGHDT, YNNKEL (reference sequence). The length of the CDR3 is 15 residues. Trimming stripped 0 bases from V and 7 bases from J, with 15 bases between.

This chain links TRBV5-4 with TRBJ2-3; the D gene is possibly TRBD2 (6 bases). V gave up 0 bases and J gave up 5 bases, with 10 bases separating them. The length of the CDR3 is 14 residues. The germline gives CDR1 SGHNT, CDR2 YYREEE (reference sequence). The CDR3 DNA reads TGTGCCAGCAGCTTGGAACTAGCCGAAGATACGCAGTATTTT. Translated, it gives CASSLELAEDTQYF.

This clone has more than one count but fewer than ten. V and J are TRBV30 and TRBJ2-7, with D perhaps matching TRBD1 (6 bases). The CDR3 contains 13 residues. Trimming shortened V by 1 base and J by 6 bases, and 13 bases separated the two germline ends. The germline gives CDR1 GTSNPN, CDR2 SVGIG (reference sequence). The CDR3 spells CAWSGGQISEQYF. For the CDR3, the DNA is TGTGCCTGGAGTGGGGGGCAGATTTCCGAGCAGTACTTC.

The V gene is TRBV7-9, the J gene TRBJ2-7; the D gene is possibly TRBD1 (6 bases). Germline V gives CDR1 SEHNR, CDR2 FQNEAQ (reference sequence). Trimming stripped 1 base from V and 2 bases from J, with 15 bases between. The CDR3 is 16 residues long. This CDR3 reads CASSLVRDTTTYEQYF. The CDR3 DNA is TGTGCCAGCAGCTTAGTCCGGGACACCACAACCTACGAGCAGTACTTC.

This clone was seen a handful of times. This rearrangement joins TRBV6-6 to TRBJ1-2, with a weak D call TRBD1 (5 bases). Trimming cost V 10 bases and J 4 bases, with 19 bases left between them. Germline CDR1 MNHNY, CDR2 SVGAGI (reference sequence). CDR3 length: 14 amino acids. The chain's CDR3 is CATRRQGVSYGYTF. CDR3 nucleotides: TGTGCCACCCGCCGGCAGGGTGTCTCCTATGGCTACACCTTC.

This clone showed up just once. The CDR3 nucleotides are TGTGCCAGCAGTGAAAAGAGCTTCCATAATTCACCCCTCCACTTT. Amino acid sequence: CASSEKSFHNSPLHF. The chain employs TRBV2 and TRBJ1-6; D is ambiguous. Germline V gene sequence: CDR1 SNHLY, CDR2 FYNNEI. The CDR3 runs 15 residues. The germline V and J ends were trimmed by 2 bases and 5 bases, with 10 bases remaining between them.

The chain recombines TRBV4-1 with TRBJ1-1, with 9 bases aligning to TRBD1. CDR1 and CDR2 from the germline V gene are MGHRA and YSYEKL. This CDR3 region has 15 residues. V lost 4 bases and J lost 8; bases outside the gene matches: 11. CDR3 residues: CASSPSRDRAVEAFF. The CDR3 coding sequence is TGCGCCAGCAGCCCGTCCCGGGACAGGGCGGTCGAAGCTTTCTTT.